The sequence of this TCR beta chain was determined in a study of CD8+ T cells in alopecia areata. For the study at large: Treated patients were given 5 to 10 mg oral tofacitinib twice daily.

Study conclusions and caveats: Alopecia totalis/universalis scalp especially showed more expanded CD8+ clones than normal scalp. Mice gave a clearer picture of TCR sharing than patients did, possibly for HLA-related reasons.

Following extraction, RNA underwent reverse transcription to cDNA, which served as the sequencing template. The method was immunoSEQ multiplex PCR; TCRdb's version includes in-frame clones alone and lacks a portion of them. This sample has 65,000 to 75,000 clones; under 55% occur once, and the top ten carry 17%. About this clone itself: The antigen is undetermined.

Individuals with alopecia areata gave both lesional scalp punch biopsies and peripheral blood for collection. The CDR3 consists of 14 residues. Germline assignment: CDR1 SNHLY and CDR2 FYNNEI. Trimming took off 4 bases at V and 6 bases at J, with 15 bases between the two ends. This TCR came from a human donor with alopecia areata. The V call is TRBV2, the J call TRBJ2-5; no firm D call. This specimen consisted of CD8+ T cells sorted from blood, obtained at week 0. As DNA, the CDR3 is TGTGCCAGCAGTGGAGTTGGGGATTCGAAGACCCAGTACTTC. Translated: CASSGVGDSKTQYF.